Here is one T cell receptor beta chain with its context. The junction and the germline gene differ at one end; a read error may be behind it. TCRdb independently ran MiXCR on the RT-PCR reads; one entry per CDR3 protein. The sample consists of hundreds of thousands of distinct CDR3 sequences, approximately 14% of them appearing once. Looked up from germline, CDR1 is SNHLY and CDR2 is FYNNEI. The CDR3 contains 13 residues. Sequencing was carried out using memory CD4+ T cells from blood. The receptor comes from a female donor in good health, serving as a healthy control. The gene calls are TRBV2 and TRBJ1-1; weak D call: TRBD1 (6 bases). The CDR3 sequence is CASSQGGTAEALF. CDR3 DNA: TGTGCCAGCAGCCAAGGGGGAACCGCTGAAGCTTTGTTT.